These 27 T cell receptor beta chains originate from one sample sequenced in a study of T cells after yellow fever vaccination. Each CDR3 protein is one row after TCRdb ran MiXCR on the 5' RACE reads. The table records roughly 330,000 distinct CDR3 sequences, 3% to 4.5% of them present only once. The sample was PBMCs, taken 5 days after the yellow fever booster vaccination. The source of these receptors is a man aged 18 to 29 who received the YFV17D yellow fever vaccine.

The chain employs TRBV19 and TRBJ1-6, with 8 bases identical to TRBD1. The CDR3 is 14 residues long. The V and J ends lost 5 bases and 10 bases, in that order; junction bases with no gene match: 7. Germline V gene data show CDR1 as LNHDA and CDR2 as SQIVND (reference sequence). The CDR3 sequence is CASSRRDRLSPLHF. In DNA, the CDR3 is TGTGCCAGTAGTCGGCGGGACAGGCTGTCACCCCTCCACTTT.

This clonotype showed up just a few times. The chain employs TRBV19 and TRBJ1-3, with no clear D. Between the trimmed V and J ends, which lost 5 bases and 6 bases, there was a span of 14 bases. CDR1 is LNHDA and CDR2 is SQIVND in the germline V gene (reference sequence). This CDR3 comprises 14 residues. CDR3 protein: CASSVREPENTIYF. The CDR3 DNA follows: TGTGCCAGTAGTGTCCGGGAACCCGAAAACACCATATATTTT.

This clonotype was found a few times. The J gene is TRBJ1-4, the V gene TRBV27, with D perhaps TRBD1 (6 bases). The CDR3 spans 14 residues. Per germline, CDR1 MNHEY and CDR2 SMNVEV (reference sequence). The V end lost 6 bases, the J end lost 8 bases, and 16 bases lay between the germline ends. CDR3 sequence: CASRMGQRGEKLFF. The DNA for the CDR3 is TGTGCCAGCAGGATGGGACAACGGGGGGAAAAACTGTTTTTT.

This clonotype appeared a few times. V is TRBV6-2 or TRBV6-3 and J is TRBJ2-6; D is uncertain. The V end lost 2 bases, the J end lost 0 bases, and 5 bases lay between the germline ends. CDR1 is MNHEY and CDR2 is SVGEGT in the germline V gene. The CDR3 spans 15 residues. CDR3 residues: CASSYVLSGANVLTF. As DNA, the CDR3 is TGTGCCAGCAGTTACGTGCTCTCTGGGGCCAACGTCCTGACTTTC.

Only a few counts were recorded for this clonotype. The V call is TRBV13, the J call TRBJ2-1; 8 nucleotides align to TRBD1. Per the germline V gene, CDR1 is PRHDT and CDR2 is FYEKMQ (reference sequence). Germline trimming cut 6 bases from V and 7 bases from J; bases unmatched to any gene: 5. The CDR3 has 13 amino acids. This chain's CDR3 is CASSLRGPNEQFF. As DNA, the CDR3 is TGTGCCAGCAGTCTCAGGGGGCCTAATGAGCAGTTCTTC.

The V and J genes are TRBV4-3 and TRBJ2-7; 8 nucleotides agree with TRBD2. This CDR3 comprises 17 residues. After removal of 0 bases from V and 3 bases from J, the junction contained 10 bases not matched to a gene. Germline loops: CDR1 LGHNA, CDR2 YSLEER. The CDR3 region is CASSQDLSRGALYEQYF. DNA of the CDR3: TGCGCCAGCAGCCAAGATCTTTCGCGGGGGGCCCTCTACGAGCAGTACTTC.

Ten or more counts support this clonotype. The CDR3 nucleotides are TGTGCCAGCAGCTTAGGGTTAGAGGGAAAACTGTTTTTT. Its protein product is CASSLGLEGKLFF. J is TRBJ1-4 and V is TRBV7-2; D is ambiguous. Germline assignment: CDR1 SGHTA and CDR2 FQGNSA. The ends were cut back, 1 base at V and 10 bases at J, with 10 bases in the middle. The CDR3 runs 13 residues.

This sequence joins TRBV28 and TRBJ1-6; no reliable D call. Germline V gene data show CDR1 as MDHEN and CDR2 as SYDVKM. Trimming took 2 bases from V and 0 from J, leaving 2 bases between them. The CDR3 has 14 residues. CDR3 in DNA: TGTGCCAGCAGTTTAACCTCCTATAATTCACCCCTCCACTTT. It encodes CASSLTSYNSPLHF.

This clonotype was detected a few times. The rearrangement links TRBV15 to TRBJ2-3; no firm D call. The V gene lost 4 bases and the J gene lost 5 bases, with 4 bases spanning the gap. This CDR3 spans 11 amino acids. Germline V CDR1 and CDR2: LNHNV, YYDKDF (reference sequence). This CDR3 reads CATSMGDTQYF. CDR3 DNA sequence: TGTGCCACCAGCATGGGAGATACGCAGTATTTT.

This clonotype occurred a few times. The rearrangement links TRBV7-2 to TRBJ1-4, with 10 nucleotides matching TRBD1. The trim removed 3 bases at V and 6 bases at J, leaving 10 bases unmatched. Germline assignment: CDR1 SGHTA and CDR2 FQGNSA. The CDR3 has 17 amino acids. The CDR3 DNA reads TGTGCCAGCAGCTTTTCGCTACCCGGGACAGGGGATGAAAAACTGTTTTTT. Translated, it gives CASSFSLPGTGDEKLFF.

This clonotype was seen a handful of times. The rearrangement joins TRBV20-1 to TRBJ1-1; TRBD1 matches 7 bases. J was trimmed by 6 bases and V by 0 bases; bases with no gene match: 13. Germline assignment: CDR1 DFQATT and CDR2 SNEGSKA (reference sequence). This CDR3 contains 16 residues. In DNA form, the CDR3 reads TGCAGTGCTAGAGATCCTGAAGGGGGCCGAGGGTCTGAAGCTTTCTTT. Its translation is CSARDPEGGRGSEAFF.

This chain links TRBV5-1 with TRBJ2-5; D might be TRBD2 (6 bases). CDR3 length equals 9 residues. Per germline, CDR1 SGHRS and CDR2 YFSETQ. The CDR3 protein is CLGRETQYF. The CDR3 region has the DNA TGCCTAGGGAGGGAGACCCAGTACTTC.

This chain links TRBV10-2 with TRBJ2-5; no clear D. Germline V gene sequence: CDR1 WSHSY, CDR2 SAAADI. The ends were cut back, 8 bases at V and 5 bases at J, with 15 bases in the middle. The CDR3 is 13 residues long. CDR3 sequence reads: CASSVSGRETQYF. In nucleotides, the CDR3 is TGCGCCAGCTCGGTTTCAGGCCGGGAGACCCAGTACTTC.

This clonotype was detected only a few times. This chain connects TRBV9 to TRBJ1-1; D might be TRBD1 (6 bases). There are 16 residues in the CDR3. Germline CDR1 is SGDLS and CDR2 is YYNGEE. V was trimmed by 0 bases and J by 2 bases, leaving 14 bases between them. In DNA form, the CDR3 reads TGTGCCAGCAGCGTAGATCCGACAGGCGGTAACACTGAAGCTTTCTTT. It is translated as CASSVDPTGGNTEAFF.

Only a few counts were recorded for this clonotype. A read error may account for a junction end that differs from germline. The chain uses TRBV20-1 and TRBJ2-5; 10 positions agree with TRBD2. CDR3 size: 14 residues. The germline CDR1 and CDR2 sequences are DFQATT and SNEGSKA (reference sequence). CDR3 coding DNA: TGCAGTGTCGCGGGACTAGCGTCGGGAGAGGCCCAGTACTTC. It specifies CSVAGLASGEAQYF.

A few counts support this clonotype. The V and J genes are TRBV6-1 and TRBJ1-5, with 7 bases identical to TRBD1. Unmatched junction bases numbered 5, after V lost 6 bases and J lost 0 bases. This CDR3 spans 15 amino acids. Germline V gene lookup returns CDR1 MNHNS and CDR2 SASEGT. CDR3 region: CASRGDRHSNQPQHF. The DNA for the CDR3 is TGTGCCAGCAGGGGGGACAGACATAGCAATCAGCCCCAGCATTTT.

This clonotype was seen only a few times. The chain recombines TRBV19 with TRBJ2-1; D remains unclear. The length of the CDR3 is 15 residues. From germline, CDR1 is LNHDA and CDR2 SQIVND (reference sequence). V lost 1 base and J 0 bases, leaving 7 bases between the germline ends. CDR3 sequence (DNA): TGTGCCAGTAGTATAGTGCCTAGCTCCTACAATGAGCAGTTCTTC. It specifies CASSIVPSSYNEQFF.

This clonotype was found many times. The chain employs TRBV24-1 and TRBJ2-5; maybe TRBD1 (6 bases). The CDR3 has 15 amino acids. V lost 1 base and J lost 5, with 13 bases in between. Germline V lookup: CDR1 KGHDR, CDR2 SFDVKD. The CDR3 sequence is CATSDFWQGTETQYF. The CDR3 nucleotides read TGTGCCACCAGTGATTTTTGGCAGGGGACGGAGACCCAGTACTTC.

In its sample, this clonotype was seen many times. This sequence joins TRBV5-4 and TRBJ2-1, with D perhaps matching TRBD1 (6 bases). CDR1 SGHNT and CDR2 YYREEE come from the germline V gene (reference sequence). CDR3 size: 14 residues. Trimming stripped 4 bases from V and 8 bases from J, with 16 bases between. In nucleotides, the CDR3 is TGTGCCAGCAGCCCCGTCACAGGGTATGATGAGCAGTTCTTC. Encoded protein: CASSPVTGYDEQFF.

Concerning this clonotype: One junction end does not reproduce the germline sequence, and a read error may be involved. The chain joins TRBV7-7 to TRBJ2-5; D gene ambiguous. The CDR3 extends over 15 amino acids. Germline loops: CDR1 SSHAT, CDR2 FNYEAQ (reference sequence). The CDR3 nucleotides are TGTGCTAGCAGCTTAATCACGGTCACTCAAGAGACCCAGTACTTC. It codes for CASSLITVTQETQYF. Complete variable domain (other parts from reference TRBV7-7 and TRBJ2-5): GAGVSQSPRYKVTKRGQDVTLRCDPISSHATLYWYQQALGQGPEFLTYFNYEAQPDKSGLPSDRFSAERPEGSISTLTIQRTEQRDSAMYRCASSLITVTQETQYFGPGTRLLVL.

This clonotype has more than one count but fewer than ten. The chain recombines TRBV7-8 with TRBJ2-5; a possible D gene is TRBD2 (5 bases). Trimming cost V 4 bases and J 2 bases, with 17 bases left between them. The CDR3 sequence is 16 residues long. Germline V gives CDR1 SGHVS, CDR2 FQNEAQ. The CDR3 DNA sequence: TGTGCCAGCAGCTGTGGGAGTCGGGGATGGCAAGAGACCCAGTACTTC. Its protein product is CASSCGSRGWQETQYF.

The V call is TRBV9, the J call TRBJ2-3, with D perhaps matching TRBD2 (6 bases). Germline V gene data show CDR1 as SGDLS and CDR2 as YYNGEE. The V end lost 0 bases, the J end lost 2 bases, and 7 bases lay between the germline ends. This CDR3 has 14 amino acids. The CDR3 DNA sequence: TGTGCCAGCAGCGTAGGGGGGGACACAGATACGCAGTATTTT. This translates into CASSVGGDTDTQYF.

This clonotype has only a few counts. The V gene is TRBV20-1, the J gene TRBJ1-5; 9 bases are shared with TRBD1. Germline lookup yields CDR1 DFQATT and CDR2 SNEGSKA (reference sequence). CDR3 length equals 14 residues. V shed 3 bases, J shed 5 bases, and the junction held 5 bases outside the gene matches. DNA for the CDR3: TGCAGTGCTAGTGGGACAGGGACCGATCAGCCCCAGCATTTT. This gives the protein CSASGTGTDQPQHF.

The table lists this clonotype with a few counts. The chain employs TRBV4-2 and TRBJ2-1; D not certain. The CDR3 has 15 amino acids. Germline V lookup: CDR1 LGHNA, CDR2 YNFKEQ. V was trimmed by 4 bases and J by 2 bases, leaving 12 bases between them. The CDR3 DNA reads as TGTGCCAGCAGCCTGTCGTTACTGCCCTACAATGAGCAGTTCTTC. Amino acids: CASSLSLLPYNEQFF.

The sample holds many counts of this clonotype. The gene calls are TRBV7-2 and TRBJ2-2; D not certain. Trimming shortened V by 8 bases and J by 7 bases, and 11 bases separated the two germline ends. The CDR3 runs to 12 residues. CDR1 is SGHTA and CDR2 is FQGNSA in the germline V gene. CDR3 residues: CASAVRHGELFF. As DNA, the CDR3 is TGTGCCAGCGCCGTCCGGCACGGGGAGCTGTTTTTT.

The CDR3 is CASSSRLGSYEQYF. CDR3 DNA: TGTGCCAGCAGTTCAAGACTGGGGTCCTACGAGCAGTACTTC. The chain uses TRBV12-3 or TRBV12-4 and TRBJ2-7, with no clear D. This CDR3 is 14 amino acids long. Trimming cost V 4 bases and J 1 base, with 11 bases left between them.

The J gene is TRBJ2-7, the V gene TRBV10-3; D is unresolved. V lost 6 bases, J lost 2 bases, and 8 bases lay in between. This CDR3 comprises 12 residues. Per germline, CDR1 ENHRY and CDR2 SYGVKD. The chain's CDR3 is CAIRDTTYEQYV. As DNA, the CDR3 is TGTGCCATCAGAGACACCACCTACGAGCAGTACGTC.